This TCR beta chain came from a study of cytomegalovirus exposure and HLA in healthy donors. Amplification used 60 Vbeta primers and 13 Jbeta primers. This table comes from immunoSEQ multiplex PCR, and its TCRdb copy is limited to in-frame clones, with some not included. In the table there are 70,000 to 80,000 clones, roughly 86% of which are singletons. On this clone itself: Antigen: not known.

Points from the study as a whole: Altogether, 164 TCR beta chains were recorded as cytomegalovirus-associated.

Germline V gives CDR1 SEHNR, CDR2 FQNEAQ (reference sequence). The CDR3 totals 15 residues. The junction had 6 bases not matched to a gene; V was cut back by 5 bases and J by 0 bases. The specimen sequenced was PBMCs. The sequence was collected from a man between 18 and 35 years old in good health and CMV-seronegative. The chain combines TRBV7-9 with TRBJ1-2; 7 bases match TRBD1. Written as DNA, the CDR3 is TGTGCCAGCAGCGCCAACAGGGGAACTAACTATGGCTACACCTTC. Amino acids: CASSANRGTNYGYTF.